Listed below are T cell receptor beta chains from one sample, sequenced in a study of blood T cells in healthy people across ages. TCRdb used MiXCR to reprocess the 5' RACE reads, holding one entry per CDR3 protein. The table lists about 670,000 distinct CDR3 sequences, roughly half of them singletons, with less than 15% in the top ten. The sample consisted of blood. The source of these receptors is a woman at least 80 years old in good health. Each CDR3 is given with its conserved first and last residue. The order of the fields is clone size, V gene, D gene, J gene, CDR3 DNA, CDR3 protein. A D gene is named only where the DNA matches it firmly. Only part of the rows carry a size: once, few, many, or a class if the clone is expanded.

size: -
V: TRBV3-1
D: TRBD2
J: TRBJ2-7
DNA: TGTGCCAGCAGCCAAGAAGCGGGGGGCATCTACGAGCAGTACTTC
CDR3: CASSQEAGGIYEQYF

size: many
V: TRBV7-9
D: -
J: TRBJ2-1
DNA: TGTGCCAGCAGTCATTGGGGGAATGAGCAGTTCTTC
CDR3: CASSHWGNEQFF

size: -
V: TRBV30
D: TRBD2
J: TRBJ2-5
DNA: TGTGCCTGGAGTCCGGGACTAGCGGGAACGATTGAGCAGTACTTC
CDR3: CAWSPGLAGTIEQYF

size: -
V: TRBV20-1
D: TRBD2
J: TRBJ2-1
DNA: TGCAGTGCTAGAGCCGGGACTAGCGGCCGGGAGCAGTTCTTC
CDR3: CSARAGTSGREQFF

size: -
V: TRBV10-3
D: -
J: TRBJ2-5
DNA: TGTGCCATCGGTGAGTCTGGGGAGACCCAGTACTTC
CDR3: CAIGESGETQYF

size: -
V: TRBV5-1
D: TRBD2
J: TRBJ2-2
DNA: TGCGCCAGCAGGTCGTTAGCGGGAGAGGACACCGGGGAGCTGTTTTTT
CDR3: CASRSLAGEDTGELFF

size: many
V: TRBV12-3/TRBV12-4
D: -
J: TRBJ1-1
DNA: TGTGCCAGCAGTCCAACGGGGGTGTACACTGAAGCTTTCTTT
CDR3: CASSPTGVYTEAFF

size: -
V: TRBV20-1
D: TRBD2
J: TRBJ2-1
DNA: TGCAGTGCCGCGGGGGGAGGGCACTACAATGAGCAGTTCTTC
CDR3: CSAAGGGHYNEQFF

size: -
V: TRBV27
D: TRBD2
J: TRBJ2-5
DNA: TGTGCCAGCAGTTTATCGGTTAGCGGGAGGCCAAAGACCCAGTACTTC
CDR3: CASSLSVSGRPKTQYF

size: few
V: TRBV11-2
D: -
J: TRBJ2-3
DNA: TGTGCCAGCAGCTCCCAGGGGCATAGCACAGATACGCAGTATTTT
CDR3: CASSSQGHSTDTQYF

size: few
V: TRBV27
D: -
J: TRBJ1-1
DNA: TGTGCCAGCAGTTTATCTCGGATGGGAAGCACTGAAGCTTTCTTT
CDR3: CASSLSRMGSTEAFF

size: -
V: TRBV5-1
D: -
J: TRBJ2-5
DNA: TGCGCCAGCAGTATCGGACTACTCTTCGAGACCCAGTACTTC
CDR3: CASSIGLLFETQYF

size: many
V: TRBV29-1
D: -
J: TRBJ2-7
DNA: TGCAGCGTTGTTGCCAGCTCCTACGAGCAGTACTTC
CDR3: CSVVASSYEQYF

size: -
V: TRBV10-3
D: -
J: TRBJ2-1
DNA: TGTGCCATCTCAGACTTCTCCTACAATGAGCAGTTCTTC
CDR3: CAISDFSYNEQFF

size: -
V: TRBV13
D: TRBD1
J: TRBJ2-5
DNA: TGTGCCAGCAGCTCGTGGGACAGCCCCTCAACCCAAGAGACCCAGTACTTC
CDR3: CASSSWDSPSTQETQYF

size: -
V: TRBV24-1
D: -
J: TRBJ1-5
DNA: TGTGCCACCAGTTCGGGCAGTAGCAATCAGCCCCAGCATTTT
CDR3: CATSSGSSNQPQHF

size: few
V: TRBV12-3/TRBV12-4
D: -
J: TRBJ1-6
DNA: TGTGCCAGCAGATACATAGATAATTCACCCCTCCACTTT
CDR3: CASRYIDNSPLHF

size: many
V: TRBV12-3/TRBV12-4
D: -
J: TRBJ2-5
DNA: TGTGCCAGCAGTTTACGGGACATTGACGGGACCCAGTACTTC
CDR3: CASSLRDIDGTQYF

size: few
V: TRBV6-2/TRBV6-3
D: -
J: TRBJ2-3
DNA: TGTGCCAGCAGTAACCCCGGGCCCAGCACAGATACGCAGTATTTT
CDR3: CASSNPGPSTDTQYF

size: -
V: TRBV3-1
D: TRBD2
J: TRBJ2-5
DNA: TGTGCCAGCAGCCAAGTCCCCGGGAGGGCAGAGACCCAGTACTTC
CDR3: CASSQVPGRAETQYF

size: -
V: TRBV18
D: -
J: TRBJ1-2
DNA: TGTGCCAGCTCAGCTTACCCGAGCCATGGCTACACCTTC
CDR3: CASSAYPSHGYTF

size: many
V: TRBV20-1
D: TRBD1
J: TRBJ2-5
DNA: TGCAGTGCTAGAGAAGGGGGCAGGATGGAGACCCAGTACTTC
CDR3: CSAREGGRMETQYF

size: few
V: TRBV5-1
D: -
J: TRBJ2-2
DNA: TGCGCCAGCAGCTTCAAGGGGGCCGGGGAGCTGTTTTTT
CDR3: CASSFKGAGELFF

size: many
V: TRBV12-3/TRBV12-4
D: -
J: TRBJ2-2
DNA: TGTGCCAGCAGCCTATCGGACTTATACTGGGAGCTGTTTTTT
CDR3: CASSLSDLYWELFF

size: -
V: TRBV4-2
D: TRBD2
J: TRBJ2-1
DNA: TGTGCCAGCAGCCAAGAGGGGACTAGCGGGAGGGCGGTGTTCTTC
CDR3: CASSQEGTSGRAVFF

size: few
V: TRBV5-1
D: TRBD2
J: TRBJ2-1
DNA: TGCGCCAGCTCTGGAGCGGGAGCCAGTGAGCAGTTCTTC
CDR3: CASSGAGASEQFF

size: many
V: TRBV6-6
D: -
J: TRBJ2-3
DNA: TGTGCCAGCAGACCTCGTGGTAGCGGTCTCCTCACAGATACGCAGTATTTT
CDR3: CASRPRGSGLLTDTQYF

size: -
V: TRBV7-9
D: -
J: TRBJ1-5
DNA: TGTGCCAGCAGCTTAAGTGGGGGGCCGAGCAATCAGCCCCAGCATTTT
CDR3: CASSLSGGPSNQPQHF

size: -
V: TRBV7-2
D: TRBD2
J: TRBJ2-3
DNA: TGTGCCAGCAGCTTAACCGGGACTAGCGGGGCAGATACGCAGTATTTT
CDR3: CASSLTGTSGADTQYF

size: -
V: TRBV5-1
D: -
J: TRBJ2-3
DNA: TGCGCCAGCAGCAACAAGGGACCCAGCACAGATACGCAGTATTTT
CDR3: CASSNKGPSTDTQYF

size: -
V: TRBV9
D: TRBD2
J: TRBJ2-2
DNA: TGTGCCAGCAGCCCCCGAAGCGGGGCACCGTTGCGAGAGCTGTTTTTT
CDR3: CASSPRSGAPLRELFF

size: -
V: TRBV29-1
D: -
J: TRBJ2-3
DNA: TGCAGCGCTGTTGTTCTCACAGATACGCAGTATTTT
CDR3: CSAVVLTDTQYF

size: few
V: TRBV10-3
D: TRBD2
J: TRBJ2-2
DNA: TGTGCCATCAGGACTAGCGCATCGAACACCGGGGAGCTGTTTTTT
CDR3: CAIRTSASNTGELFF

size: -
V: TRBV9
D: -
J: TRBJ2-3
DNA: TGTGCCAGCAGCGTAACTCCCCAGGATACGCAGTATTTT
CDR3: CASSVTPQDTQYF

size: many
V: TRBV24-1
D: -
J: TRBJ2-1
DNA: TGTGCCACCAGTGATTCGAGGCAGGGATCGAGGAATGAGCAGTTCTTC
CDR3: CATSDSRQGSRNEQFF